These 19 T cell receptor beta chains were sequenced from one sample in a study of cytomegalovirus exposure and HLA in healthy donors. Primers: 60 Vbeta forward and 13 Jbeta reverse. The data were produced by immunoSEQ multiplex PCR, yet TCRdb's version contains in-frame clones alone and is incomplete. The repertoire consists of 200,000 to 250,000 clones, with about 83% occurring once and the leading ten covering over 1%. Material: PBMCs. These receptors all stem from a human donor in good health.

This clone was seen once. The rearrangement joins TRBV7-8 to TRBJ2-7; TRBD2 agrees at 11 bases. The V gene's germline CDR1 is SGHVS and CDR2 FQNEAQ. J was trimmed by 4 bases and V by 1 base; bases with no gene match: 12. The CDR3 loop spans 18 amino acids. The CDR3: CASSLVGPTSGRGYEQYF. CDR3 sequence (DNA): TGTGCCAGCAGCTTAGTTGGCCCAACTAGCGGGAGAGGGTACGAGCAGTACTTC.

V gene TRBV6-5 combines with J gene TRBJ1-5; D is possibly TRBD1 (5 bases). Germline CDR1 MNHEY, CDR2 SVGAGI. The CDR3 runs to 15 residues. V lost 6 bases and J lost 2, with 14 bases in between. The CDR3 DNA is TGTGCCAGCAGAGACGCTGGCAGGGGCAATCAGCCCCAGCATTTT. As protein: CASRDAGRGNQPQHF.

The chain links TRBV2 to TRBJ2-7; 8 nucleotides match TRBD2. Trimming took 6 bases from V and 0 from J; bases not matched to a gene: 16. Per germline, CDR1 SNHLY and CDR2 FYNNEI. This CDR3 comprises 18 residues. CDR3 bases: TGTGCCAGCAGCCAAGCCAGTCGGGGGGGGAAAACCTCCTACGAGCAGTACTTC. Protein product: CASSQASRGGKTSYEQYF.

The rearrangement joins TRBV2 to TRBJ1-1; tentative D call: TRBD1 (6 bases). Germline lookup yields CDR1 SNHLY and CDR2 FYNNEI. Trimming removed 4 bases from V and 11 bases from J, with 14 bases in between. The length of the CDR3 is 12 residues. The CDR3, as DNA: TGTGCCAGCAGTGCTTCAGGGGCGGGCGCTTTCTTT. Its translation: CASSASGAGAFF.

As regards this clone: The same CDR3 also results from other DNA sequences found in this sample. The chain combines TRBV2 with TRBJ2-3; D might be TRBD1 (6 bases). Germline loops: CDR1 SNHLY, CDR2 FYNNEI. Trimming stripped 8 bases from V and 0 bases from J, with 18 bases between. The CDR3 length is 16 residues. The CDR3 protein is CASRGYRGQSTDTQYF. CDR3 in DNA: TGTGCCAGCCGGGGCTATCGGGGACAAAGCACAGATACGCAGTATTTT.

The genes are TRBV4-1 and TRBJ2-7; TRBD1 agrees at 7 bases. Per germline, CDR1 MGHRA and CDR2 YSYEKL. The CDR3 has 14 residues. V lost 7 bases, J lost 0 bases, and 6 bases stayed unmatched. This CDR3 reads CASTDHRGSYEQYF. In DNA form, the CDR3 reads TGCGCCAGCACGGATCACAGGGGCTCCTACGAGCAGTACTTC.

Here the CDR3 reads CASGLGSGPYDEQFF. CDR3 nucleotides: TGTGCTAGTGGTTTAGGGAGCGGTCCGTACGATGAGCAGTTCTTC. The chain uses TRBV12-5 and TRBJ2-1, with D perhaps TRBD2 (5 bases). Germline V gene lookup returns CDR1 LGHNT and CDR2 FRNRAP. V was trimmed by 3 bases and J by 8 bases, leaving 17 bases between them. This CDR3 is 15 amino acids long.

This sequence joins TRBV11-3 and TRBJ2-1; D gene uncertain. Germline V lookup: CDR1 SGHNT, CDR2 YENEEA. The CDR3 sequence is 13 residues long. V was clipped by 2 bases and J by 8 bases, with 10 bases between them. CDR3 residues: CASSLLRFHEQFF. The CDR3 region has the DNA TGTGCCAGCAGCTTATTGCGATTCCATGAGCAGTTCTTC.

In its sample, this clone was seen once. The chain carries TRBV5-1 and TRBJ2-4, with a possible D match to TRBD2 (5 bases). Trimming pared 0 bases from V and 2 bases from J, leaving 6 bases between. The CDR3 runs 14 residues. Germline V CDR1 and CDR2: SGHRS, YFSETQ. The CDR3 protein is CASSLGGPKNIQYF. CDR3 nucleotide sequence: TGCGCCAGCAGCTTGGGAGGGCCCAAAAACATTCAGTACTTC.

CDR3 sequence reads: CASPLGGSLTDTQYF. The CDR3 nucleotides read TGTGCCAGCCCGCTAGGCGGGTCCCTCACAGATACGCAGTATTTT. The chain is built from TRBV7-2 and TRBJ2-3, with D possibly TRBD2 on 5 matching bases. Between the trimmed V and J ends, which lost 8 bases and 2 bases, there was a span of 17 bases. Germline CDR1 is SGHTA and CDR2 is FQGNSA. The CDR3 runs 15 residues.

This rearrangement joins TRBV11-3 to TRBJ2-2, with 12 bases that match TRBD2. The length of the CDR3 is 20 residues. V gave up 5 bases and J gave up 0 bases; unmatched junction bases: 13. Germline V gene data show CDR1 as SGHNT and CDR2 as YENEEA. Here the CDR3 DNA reads TGTGCCAGCAGCCACGGACTAGCGGGACCCAGTTTCGCGAACACCGGGGAGCTGTTTTTT. Its protein product is CASSHGLAGPSFANTGELFF.

The chain recombines TRBV9 with TRBJ2-5; D remains ambiguous. The CDR3 is made up of 14 amino acids. Trimming took 0 bases from V and 2 from J, leaving 8 bases between them. Germline values: CDR1 SGDLS, CDR2 YYNGEE. CDR3 coding DNA: TGTGCCAGCAGCGTAGGGGCAGGACAAGAGACCCAGTACTTC. This translates into CASSVGAGQETQYF.

This sequence joins TRBV6-1 and TRBJ2-5, with 7 positions matching TRBD1. This CDR3 contains 14 residues. Losses at the gene ends were 1 base for V and 7 bases for J; bases not matched to a gene: 6. The V gene's germline CDR1 is MNHNS and CDR2 SASEGT. This chain's CDR3 is CASSEVTGIGTQYF. The CDR3 nucleotides read TGTGCCAGCAGTGAAGTGACAGGGATTGGGACCCAGTACTTC.

This chain connects TRBV7-9 to TRBJ1-4, with D hard to call. Between the trimmed V and J ends, which lost 8 bases and 7 bases, there was a span of 17 bases. The CDR3 loop spans 14 amino acids. CDR1 and CDR2 (germline): SEHNR, FQNEAQ (reference sequence). The CDR3 sequence: CASQLRGESEKLFF. CDR3 nucleotides: TGTGCCAGCCAACTGCGGGGAGAGAGTGAAAAACTGTTTTTT.

The CDR3 sequence is CASRGQGAHEQYF. The CDR3, as DNA: TGTGCCAGCAGAGGACAGGGTGCCCACGAGCAGTACTTC. This chain links TRBV6-1 with TRBJ2-7; 8 nucleotides match TRBD1. CDR3 size: 13 residues. The trim removed 6 bases at V and 5 bases at J, leaving 6 bases unmatched. Germline V lookup: CDR1 MNHNS, CDR2 SASEGT.

The J gene is TRBJ2-7, the V gene TRBV27, with 12 bases aligning to TRBD1. CDR1 and CDR2 (germline): MNHEY, SMNVEV (reference sequence). V shed 3 bases and J 6 bases; nucleotides not matched to a gene: 9. The CDR3 spans 16 residues. CDR3 in DNA: TGTGCCAGCAGTTTGGGACAGGGGGCAGGTCGGAGCGAGCAGTACTTC. This gives the protein CASSLGQGAGRSEQYF.

The rearrangement uses TRBV29-1 and TRBJ2-4, with no clear D. The CDR3 extends over 13 amino acids. The V and J ends lost 5 bases and 2 bases respectively, with 10 bases between them. Germline assignment: CDR1 SQVTM and CDR2 ANQGSEA. CDR3 bases: TGCAGCGTTCTAAGGAGACCCAAAAACATTCAGTACTTC. Translated, it gives CSVLRRPKNIQYF.

V and J are TRBV7-2 and TRBJ2-2; 7 bases map to TRBD1. CDR1 is SGHTA and CDR2 is FQGNSA in the germline V gene. This CDR3 contains 15 residues. J gave up 4 bases and V 5 bases, and 7 bases lay outside the gene matches. Here the CDR3 DNA reads TGTGCCAGCAGCCCTGACAGGGTGCGCACCGGGGAGCTGTTTTTT. It encodes CASSPDRVRTGELFF.

This sequence joins TRBV7-8 and TRBJ2-7; TRBD1 aligns across 9 bases. CDR3 length: 15 residues. Trimming cost V 3 bases and J 3 bases; bases outside gene matches: 6. CDR1 is SGHVS and CDR2 is FQNEAQ in the germline V gene. The CDR3 region is CASSFQTGGIYEQYF. The CDR3 DNA reads TGTGCCAGCAGCTTCCAGACAGGGGGAATCTACGAGCAGTACTTC.